This T cell receptor beta chain appears in the sequencing data of a study of PD-1 blockade in classical Hodgkin lymphoma. Study-level results: It was reported that newly diagnosed patients had less baseline TCR diversity than healthy donors. Patients were excluded if nivolumab began under 1 year after ASCT (the autologous transplant).

After autologous stem cell transplantation all patients relapsed, and prior brentuximab vedotin exposure differed between cohorts. Isolated CD8+ T cells were derived from thawed PBMCs through magnetic negative selection. This CDR3 has 13 amino acids. Germline V gene data show CDR1 as SGHDN and CDR2 as FVKESK. Trimming cost V 1 base and J 1 base, with 4 bases left between them. As concerns this clone: The antigen remains undetermined.

Some clones are missing from TCRdb's copy, which holds only in-frame ones; the method was immunoSEQ multiplex PCR. The top ten clones hold 6.7% of a sample with 25,000 to 30,000 clones, 88% of them seen once. The chain recombines TRBV14 with TRBJ1-1; D ambiguous. The sample was CD8+ T cells from blood, taken at baseline. The receptor comes from a human donor with classical Hodgkin lymphoma. The CDR3 loop reads CASSQGRNTEAFF. CDR3 sequence (DNA): TGTGCCAGCAGCCAAGGTCGGAACACTGAAGCTTTCTTT.